The 21 T cell receptor beta chains presented below share a single source sample, sequenced in a study of radiotherapy plus CTLA-4 blockade in lung cancer. The data were produced by immunoSEQ multiplex PCR, yet TCRdb's version contains in-frame clones alone and is incomplete. The sample contains 35,000 or so clones, more than 70% of which appear only once. The sample in question was peripheral blood, obtained from a patient treated with radiotherapy plus ipilimumab. The receptor set was obtained from a human donor with non-small cell lung cancer who had stable disease on radiotherapy plus ipilimumab.

This sequence joins TRBV9 and TRBJ2-2, with TRBD2 identical over 11 bases. V lost 2 bases and J lost 3; bases outside the gene matches: 18. The germline V gene has CDR1 SGDLS and CDR2 YYNGEE. There are 21 residues in the CDR3. CDR3 coding DNA: TGTGCCAGCAGCGTGGGGGGGCTAGCGGGAGGTCCGAGCTTATACACCGGGGAGCTGTTTTTT. Protein: CASSVGGLAGGPSLYTGELFF.

The chain carries TRBV7-9 and TRBJ2-1; no reliable D call. Trimming removed 4 bases at V and 8 bases at J, with 6 bases between. In germline, CDR1 is SEHNR, CDR2 FQNEAQ (reference sequence). The length of the CDR3 is 11 residues. The DNA for the CDR3 is TGTGCCAGCAGCTGGGCCGATGAGCAGTTCTTC. This translates into CASSWADEQFF.

This rearrangement joins TRBV7-2 to TRBJ2-1; D uncertain. The V and J ends lost 2 bases and 0 bases respectively, with 14 bases between them. The CDR3 has 17 amino acids. In germline, CDR1 is SGHTA, CDR2 FQGNSA. CDR3 protein: CASSLRWRQSSYNEQFF. The CDR3 bases are TGTGCCAGCAGCTTAAGATGGCGGCAGAGCTCCTACAATGAGCAGTTCTTC.

The J gene is TRBJ2-7, the V gene TRBV2, with D perhaps matching TRBD2 (6 bases). V was cut by 8 bases and J by 3 bases, with 14 bases left in between. The CDR3 loop spans 13 amino acids. Germline assignment: CDR1 SNHLY and CDR2 FYNNEI. CDR3 nucleotides: TGTGCCAGCCGGAGGGTCCTGAACTACGAGCAGTACTTC. As protein: CASRRVLNYEQYF.

This sequence joins TRBV6-5 and TRBJ1-2; 7 bases are shared with TRBD1. V lost 6 bases to trimming and J lost 3 bases; unmatched junction nucleotides: 4. The CDR3 is 13 residues long. Per the germline V gene, CDR1 is MNHEY and CDR2 is SVGAGI. CDR3 nucleotides: TGTGCCAGCAGCGCGGGACAGTACTATGGCTACACCTTC. Its protein is CASSAGQYYGYTF.

The rearrangement links TRBV30 to TRBJ2-7, with 14 positions matching TRBD2. CDR3 length equals 13 residues. The V segment lost 7 bases and the J segment 7 bases; nucleotides outside the gene matches: 6. CDR1 and CDR2 from the germline V gene are GTSNPN and SVGIG (reference sequence). This CDR3 is CASGLAGGLEQYF. CDR3 DNA: TGTGCCTCAGGACTAGCGGGAGGCCTTGAGCAGTACTTC.

The chain uses TRBV10-3 and TRBJ2-2; D might be TRBD1 (6 bases). There are 15 residues in the CDR3. Germline V gene data show CDR1 as ENHRY and CDR2 as SYGVKD. The V and J ends lost 8 bases and 4 bases respectively, with 17 bases between them. CDR3 in amino acids: CAISGAGESTGELFF. The CDR3 coding sequence is TGTGCCATCTCTGGCGCAGGGGAGAGCACCGGGGAGCTGTTTTTT.

The CDR3 region has the DNA TGTGCCAGCTCACCGACCCTAGGGAACACCGGGGAGCTGTTTTTT. This translates into CASSPTLGNTGELFF. This rearrangement joins TRBV18 to TRBJ2-2; D uncertain. With 3 bases removed from V and 1 base from J, the gap between germline ends came to 9 bases. CDR3 length: 15 residues. CDR1 KGHSH and CDR2 LQKENI come from the germline V gene.

This clone was seen a handful of times. The chain combines TRBV11-3 with TRBJ1-1; tentatively, D is TRBD1 (5 bases). CDR3 length: 13 residues. Trimming stripped 5 bases from V and 4 bases from J, with 11 bases between. Germline loops: CDR1 SGHNT, CDR2 YENEEA. The CDR3 loop reads CASSRRRGTEAFF. CDR3 bases: TGTGCCAGCAGCCGCCGGAGGGGCACTGAAGCTTTCTTT.

In this sample, this clone turned up a few times. This rearrangement joins TRBV5-1 to TRBJ2-2; 8 bases fit TRBD2. The V and J ends lost 0 bases and 7 bases, in that order; junction bases with no gene match: 8. Looked up from germline, CDR1 is SGHRS and CDR2 is YFSETQ. There are 16 residues in the CDR3. CDR3 coding DNA: TGCGCCAGCAGCTTGGACGGGAGGGGGTCAATCGGGGAGCTGTTTTTT. Residues: CASSLDGRGSIGELFF.

The genes are TRBV7-2 and TRBJ2-3; 9 bases map to TRBD2. With V trimmed by 5 bases and J by 4 bases, 7 bases remained unmatched. Germline V gene data show CDR1 as SGHTA and CDR2 as FQGNSA. The CDR3 runs to 15 residues. The CDR3 DNA is TGTGCCAGCAGCCCGTTAGCGGGAGTACCAGATACGCAGTATTTT. Translation gives CASSPLAGVPDTQYF.

V usage is TRBV19 and J usage is TRBJ2-3; tentatively, D is TRBD2 (5 bases). The CDR3 loop spans 13 amino acids. Germline CDR1 is LNHDA and CDR2 is SQIVND (reference sequence). Deletions cut 8 bases from V and 2 bases from J, with 11 bases between. CDR3 coding DNA: TGTGCCAGTGGCGGACTGTTCACAGATACGCAGTATTTT. Translation: CASGGLFTDTQYF. The whole variable domain, filled in from reference TRBV19 and TRBJ2-3, reads DGGITQSPKYLFRKEGQNVTLSCEQNLNHDAMYWYRQDPGQGLRLIYYSQIVNDFQKGDIAEGYSVSREKKESFPLTVTSAQKNPTAFYLCASGGLFTDTQYFGPGTRLTVL.

V and J are TRBV4-2 and TRBJ2-5; TRBD2 matches at 11 bases. The V gene's germline CDR1 is LGHNA and CDR2 YNFKEQ. The V gene end was trimmed by 4 bases and the J gene end by 0 bases; junction bases not matched to a gene: 10. The CDR3 covers 18 residues. The CDR3 nucleotides read TGTGCCAGCAGCCCAGGGACTAGCGGAGCGGCGTACCAAGAGACCCAGTACTTC. The encoded protein is CASSPGTSGAAYQETQYF.

The V and J genes are TRBV6-5 and TRBJ2-7; D perhaps matches TRBD1 (5 bases). This CDR3 is built from 12 residues. CDR1 and CDR2 (germline): MNHEY, SVGAGI. The ends were cut back, 5 bases at V and 2 bases at J, with 7 bases in the middle. CDR3 nucleotide sequence: TGTGCCAGCAGTCGACAGCCCTACGAGCAGTACTTC. Its translation is CASSRQPYEQYF.

V and J are TRBV25-1 and TRBJ2-7; 9 bases agree with TRBD2. V was clipped by 7 bases and J by 6 bases; unmatched bases: 10. The CDR3 is 14 residues long. CDR1 MGHDK and CDR2 SYGVNS come from the germline V gene. CDR3 in amino acids: CASTRGGSGSEQYF. For the CDR3, the DNA is TGTGCCAGCACCAGGGGCGGTAGCGGGAGCGAGCAGTACTTC.

A note on this clone: The same CDR3 arises from other DNA sequences in this sample as well. The chain has TRBV5-1 and TRBJ2-5; 8 bases are shared with TRBD1. This CDR3 comprises 15 residues. With V trimmed by 4 bases and J by 2 bases, 7 bases remained unmatched. Germline V gives CDR1 SGHRS, CDR2 YFSETQ. The CDR3 DNA follows: TGCGCCAGCAGCCCAGGGGGCGCAGGGCAAGAGACCCAGTACTTC. This translates into CASSPGGAGQETQYF.

This chain connects TRBV18 to TRBJ2-3, with 10 bases that match TRBD2. J gave up 5 bases and V 3 bases, and 2 bases lay outside the gene matches. Germline assignment: CDR1 KGHSH and CDR2 LQKENI. There are 14 residues in the CDR3. CDR3 coding DNA: TGTGCCAGCTCACCTGGACTAGCGGAAGATACGCAGTATTTT. Encoded protein: CASSPGLAEDTQYF.

This clone was recorded once. The chain is built from TRBV30 and TRBJ2-7, with 13 bases matching TRBD2. The length of the CDR3 is 13 residues. Germline V gene sequence: CDR1 GTSNPN, CDR2 SVGIG (reference sequence). V was pared by 3 bases and J by 4 bases, with 0 bases of the junction left unmatched. The CDR3 spells CAWRLAGGYEQYF. The DNA for the CDR3 is TGTGCCTGGAGACTAGCGGGAGGGTACGAGCAGTACTTC.

This chain joins TRBV18 and TRBJ2-7; weak D call: TRBD1 (5 bases). Trimming removed 3 bases from V and 12 bases from J, with 12 bases in between. The CDR3 contains 11 residues. Germline CDR1 reads KGHSH; CDR2 reads LQKENI. CDR3 DNA: TGTGCCAGCTCACCCAGGGATTCCCTGTACTTC. Translated: CASSPRDSLYF. The full variable domain, rest sourced from reference TRBV18 and TRBJ2-7, is NAGVMQNPRHLVRRRGQEARLRCSPMKGHSHVYWYRQLPEEGLKFMVYLQKENIIDESGMPKERFSAEFPKEGPSILRIQQVVRGDSAAYFCASSPRDSLYFGPGTRLTVT.

This CDR3 reads CASSQSASSDTQYF. In DNA form, the CDR3 reads TGCGCCAGCAGCCAAAGTGCGAGCTCAGATACGCAGTATTTT. This chain connects TRBV4-1 to TRBJ2-3; D remains unclear. The CDR3 covers 14 residues. The V end was cut by 2 bases, the J end by 4 bases, with 10 bases between. CDR1 is MGHRA and CDR2 is YSYEKL in the germline V gene.

The chain carries TRBV19 and TRBJ2-6; TRBD1 agrees at 11 bases. The CDR3 is 18 residues long. Unmatched junction bases numbered 7, after V lost 6 bases and J lost 0 bases. Germline-derived CDR1 and CDR2 are LNHDA and SQIVND (reference sequence). CDR3 bases: TGTGCCAGTAGCCCCTTCGGGACAGGGGGCTCTGGGGCCAACGTCCTGACTTTC. Protein sequence: CASSPFGTGGSGANVLTF.